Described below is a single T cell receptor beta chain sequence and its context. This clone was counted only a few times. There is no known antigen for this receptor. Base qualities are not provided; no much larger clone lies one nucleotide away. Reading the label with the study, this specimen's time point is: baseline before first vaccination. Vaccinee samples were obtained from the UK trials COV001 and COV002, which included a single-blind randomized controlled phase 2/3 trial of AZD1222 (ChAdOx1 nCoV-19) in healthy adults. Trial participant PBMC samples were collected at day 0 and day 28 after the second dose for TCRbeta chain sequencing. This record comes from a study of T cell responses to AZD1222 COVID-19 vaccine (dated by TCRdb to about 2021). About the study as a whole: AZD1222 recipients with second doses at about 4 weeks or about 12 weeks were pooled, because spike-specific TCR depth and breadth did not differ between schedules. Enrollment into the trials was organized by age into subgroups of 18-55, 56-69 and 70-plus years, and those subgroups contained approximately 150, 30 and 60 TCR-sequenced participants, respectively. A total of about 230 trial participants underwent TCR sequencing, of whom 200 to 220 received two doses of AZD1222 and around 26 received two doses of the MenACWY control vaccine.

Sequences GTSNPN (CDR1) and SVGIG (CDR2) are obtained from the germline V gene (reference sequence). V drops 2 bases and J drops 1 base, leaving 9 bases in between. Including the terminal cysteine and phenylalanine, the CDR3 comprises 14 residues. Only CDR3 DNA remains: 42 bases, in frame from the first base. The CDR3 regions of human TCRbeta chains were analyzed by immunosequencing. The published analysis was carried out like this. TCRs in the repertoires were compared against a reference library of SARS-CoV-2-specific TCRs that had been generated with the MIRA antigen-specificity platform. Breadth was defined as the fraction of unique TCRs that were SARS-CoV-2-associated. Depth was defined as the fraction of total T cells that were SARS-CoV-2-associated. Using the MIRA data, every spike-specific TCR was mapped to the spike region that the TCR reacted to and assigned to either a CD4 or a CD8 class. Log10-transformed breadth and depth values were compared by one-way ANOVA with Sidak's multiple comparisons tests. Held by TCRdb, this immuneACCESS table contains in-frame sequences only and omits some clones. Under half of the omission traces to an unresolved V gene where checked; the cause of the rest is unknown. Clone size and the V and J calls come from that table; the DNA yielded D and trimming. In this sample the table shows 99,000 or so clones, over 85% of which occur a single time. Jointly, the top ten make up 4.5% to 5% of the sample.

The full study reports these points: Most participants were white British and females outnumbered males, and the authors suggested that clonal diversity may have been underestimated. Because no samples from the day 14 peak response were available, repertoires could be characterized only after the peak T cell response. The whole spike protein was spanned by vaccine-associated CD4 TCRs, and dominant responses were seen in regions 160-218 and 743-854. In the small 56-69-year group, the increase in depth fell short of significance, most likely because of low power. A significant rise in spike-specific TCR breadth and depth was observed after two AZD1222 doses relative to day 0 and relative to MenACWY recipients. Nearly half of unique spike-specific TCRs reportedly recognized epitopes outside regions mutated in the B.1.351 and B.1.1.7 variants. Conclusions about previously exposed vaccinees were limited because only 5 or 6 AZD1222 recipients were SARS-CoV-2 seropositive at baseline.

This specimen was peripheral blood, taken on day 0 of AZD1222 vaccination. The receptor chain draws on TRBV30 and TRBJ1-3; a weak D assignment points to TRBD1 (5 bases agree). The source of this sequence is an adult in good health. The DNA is TGTGCCTGGAGTTTTCAGGGATCTGGAAACACCATATATTTT. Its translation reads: CAWSFQGSGNTIYF.